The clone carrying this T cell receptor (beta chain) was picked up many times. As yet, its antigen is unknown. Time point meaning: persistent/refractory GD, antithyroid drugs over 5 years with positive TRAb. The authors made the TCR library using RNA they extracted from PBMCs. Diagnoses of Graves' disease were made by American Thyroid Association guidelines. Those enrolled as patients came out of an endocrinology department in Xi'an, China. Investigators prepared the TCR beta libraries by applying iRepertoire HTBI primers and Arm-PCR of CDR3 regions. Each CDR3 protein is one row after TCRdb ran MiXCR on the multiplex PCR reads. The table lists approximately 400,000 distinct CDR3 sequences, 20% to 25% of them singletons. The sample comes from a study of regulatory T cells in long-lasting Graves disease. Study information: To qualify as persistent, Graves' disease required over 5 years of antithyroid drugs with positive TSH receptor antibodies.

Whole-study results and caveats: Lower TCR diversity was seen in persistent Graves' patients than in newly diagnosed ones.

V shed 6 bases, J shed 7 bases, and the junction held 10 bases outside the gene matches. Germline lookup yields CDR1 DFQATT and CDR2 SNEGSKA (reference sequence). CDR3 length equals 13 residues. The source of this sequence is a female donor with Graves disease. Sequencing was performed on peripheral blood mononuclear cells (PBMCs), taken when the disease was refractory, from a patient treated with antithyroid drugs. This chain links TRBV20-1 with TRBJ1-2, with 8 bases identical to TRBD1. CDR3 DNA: TGCAGTGCAACTAAAACAGGGGGGAGTGGCTACACCTTC. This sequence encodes CSATKTGGSGYTF.